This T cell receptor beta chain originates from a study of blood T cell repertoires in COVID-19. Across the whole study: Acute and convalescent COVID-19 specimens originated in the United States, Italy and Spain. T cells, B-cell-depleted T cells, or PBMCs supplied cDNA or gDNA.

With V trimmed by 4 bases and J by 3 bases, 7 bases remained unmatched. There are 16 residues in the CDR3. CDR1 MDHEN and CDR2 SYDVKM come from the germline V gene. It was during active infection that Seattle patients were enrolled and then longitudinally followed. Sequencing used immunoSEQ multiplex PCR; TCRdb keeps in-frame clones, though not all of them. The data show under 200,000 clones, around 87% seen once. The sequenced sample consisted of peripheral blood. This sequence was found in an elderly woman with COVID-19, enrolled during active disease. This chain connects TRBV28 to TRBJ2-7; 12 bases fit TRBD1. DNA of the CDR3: TGTGCCAGCAGTTCCCGGGACAGGGGGCTCAACTACGAGCAGTACTTC. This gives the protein CASSSRDRGLNYEQYF.